This TCR beta chain stems from a study of OX40 agonist ivuxolimab in advanced cancers. Study at large: The dose-escalation cohort had hepatocellular carcinoma, melanoma, renal cell or head and neck cancer.

Whole-study results and caveats: Researchers did not establish what antigens the expanded peripheral T cells target. Expanded clones tended on average to be more numerous among CD8+ T cells than CD4+. Low normalized T-cell clonal expansion also characterized some of the nonresponders.

Germline assignment: CDR1 MGHRA and CDR2 YSYEKL. There are 18 residues in the CDR3. The V gene lost 1 base and the J gene lost 2 bases, with 18 bases spanning the gap. Some clones are missing from TCRdb's copy, which holds only in-frame ones; the method was immunoSEQ multiplex PCR. This table holds 50,000 or so clones, around nine tenths found once. As for this clone: Its antigen is not known.

The starting material was CD4+ or CD8+ T cells sorted from blood, obtained in a trial of the OX40 agonist ivuxolimab. The receptor comes from an adult with an advanced solid tumor such as melanoma, head and neck, liver or kidney cancer. This chain connects TRBV4-1 to TRBJ1-3; D unresolved. The CDR3 nucleotides read TGCGCCAGCAGCCAAGGGCCCCGTCAAAAAGACGCTGGAAACACCATATATTTT. It translates to CASSQGPRQKDAGNTIYF.